The TCR beta chain under discussion was sequenced for a study of OX40 agonist ivuxolimab in advanced cancers. About the study: Eligibility rules accepted prior anti-PD-1, anti-PD-L1 or anti-CTLA-4 therapy, and around 40% had some. Of the patients, three showed partial responses, one with hepatocellular carcinoma and two with cutaneous melanoma.

Sequencing was performed with immunoSEQ multiplex PCR; in TCRdb, only in-frame clones are kept and a portion is missing. The data show tens of thousands of clones, approximately 90% seen once. Here the sequenced sample was CD4+ or CD8+ T cells sorted from blood, taken in a trial of the OX40 agonist ivuxolimab. This receptor was identified in an adult with an advanced solid tumor such as melanoma, head and neck, liver or kidney cancer.

The CDR3 bases are TGTGCCAGCAGCCAGGGGGACAGGACAAATGAAAAACTGTTTTTT. As protein: CASSQGDRTNEKLFF. The rearrangement links TRBV16 to TRBJ1-4; 8 positions match TRBD1. The CDR3 covers 15 residues. With V trimmed by 3 bases and J by 5 bases, 5 bases remained unmatched. Per the germline V gene, CDR1 is KGHSY and CDR2 is FQNENV.